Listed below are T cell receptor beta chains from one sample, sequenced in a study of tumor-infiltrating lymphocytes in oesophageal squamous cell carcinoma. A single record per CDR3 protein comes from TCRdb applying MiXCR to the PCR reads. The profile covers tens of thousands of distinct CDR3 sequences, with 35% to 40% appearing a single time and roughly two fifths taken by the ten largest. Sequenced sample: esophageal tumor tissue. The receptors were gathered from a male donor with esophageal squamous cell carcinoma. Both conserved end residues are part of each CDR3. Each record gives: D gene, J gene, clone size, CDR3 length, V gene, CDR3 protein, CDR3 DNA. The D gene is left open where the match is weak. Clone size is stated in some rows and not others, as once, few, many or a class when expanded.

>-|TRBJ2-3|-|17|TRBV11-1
CASSLWGRTRSTDTQYF
TGTGCCAGCAGCTTATGGGGTCGGACCCGTAGCACAGATACGCAGTATTTT
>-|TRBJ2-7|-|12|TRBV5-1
CASSREYNEQYF
TGCGCCAGCAGCCGAGAATACAATGAGCAGTACTTC
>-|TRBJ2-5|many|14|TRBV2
CASSEGGRGETQYF
TGTGCCAGCAGTGAGGGGGGACGAGGAGAGACCCAGTACTTC
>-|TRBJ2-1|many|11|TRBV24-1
CATSDREEQFF
TGTGCCACCAGTGACCGGGAAGAGCAGTTCTTC
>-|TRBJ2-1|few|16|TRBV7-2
CASSLDVGSSYNEQFF
TGTGCCAGCAGCTTAGACGTAGGGAGCTCCTACAATGAGCAGTTCTTC
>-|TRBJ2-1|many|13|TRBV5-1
CASSAKRYNEQFF
TGCGCCAGCAGCGCCAAGCGCTACAATGAGCAGTTCTTC
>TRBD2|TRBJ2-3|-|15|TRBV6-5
CASTRLAGGLNTQYF
TGTGCCAGCACAAGACTAGCGGGAGGATTAAATACGCAGTATTTT
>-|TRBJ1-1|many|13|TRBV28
CASSLGGNTEAFF
TGTGCCAGCAGTTTGGGCGGGAACACTGAAGCTTTCTTT
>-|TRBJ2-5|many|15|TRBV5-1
CASSLGGSDRQTQYF
TGCGCCAGCAGCTTGGGTGGCTCTGACAGACAGACCCAGTACTTC
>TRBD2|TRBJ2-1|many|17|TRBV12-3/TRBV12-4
CASSPAGGGAFYNEQFF
TGTGCCAGCAGCCCGGCGGGGGGCGGGGCATTCTACAATGAGCAGTTCTTC
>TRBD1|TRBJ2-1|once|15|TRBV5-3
CARSFRDRAYNEQFF
TGTGCCAGAAGCTTTCGGGACAGGGCATACAATGAGCAGTTCTTC
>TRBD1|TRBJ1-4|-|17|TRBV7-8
CASSSYRSGGEAEKLFF
TGTGCCAGCAGCTCGTACCGATCAGGGGGAGAAGCTGAAAAACTGTTTTTT
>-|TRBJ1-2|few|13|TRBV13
CASSRRGSHGYTF
TGTGCCAGCAGCCGTAGGGGGTCCCATGGCTACACCTTC
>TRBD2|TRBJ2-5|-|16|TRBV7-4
CASSLGTSGLQETQYF
TGTGCCAGCAGCTTGGGGACTAGCGGACTCCAAGAGACCCAGTACTTC
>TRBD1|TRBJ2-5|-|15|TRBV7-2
CASSNRDRGRGEQYF
TGTGCCAGCAGCAACCGGGACAGGGGACGGGGAGAGCAGTACTTC
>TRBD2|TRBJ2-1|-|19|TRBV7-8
CASSLRLAATGGPGDEQFF
TGTGCCAGCAGCTTACGACTTGCCGCTACGGGAGGGCCGGGCGATGAGCAGTTCTTC
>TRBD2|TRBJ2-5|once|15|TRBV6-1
CASSYPELAGETQYF
TGTGCCAGCAGTTACCCCGAACTAGCGGGGGAGACCCAGTACTTC
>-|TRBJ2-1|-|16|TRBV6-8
CASRSLTGEGRNEQFF
TGTGCCAGCCGCTCACTGACGGGAGAAGGCCGCAATGAGCAGTTCTTC
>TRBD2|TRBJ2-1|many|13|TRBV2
CASSSLAGLGEFF
TGTGCCAGCAGTTCGTTAGCGGGGCTGGGGGAGTTCTTC
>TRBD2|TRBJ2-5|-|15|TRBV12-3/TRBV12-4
CASSLGSGMSETQYF
TGTGCCAGCAGTTTAGGCAGCGGGATGTCGGAGACCCAGTACTTC
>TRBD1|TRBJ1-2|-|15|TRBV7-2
CASSLYRDREYGYTF
TGTGCCAGCAGCTTGTACAGGGACAGGGAATATGGCTACACCTTC
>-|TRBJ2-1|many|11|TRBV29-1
CSVPTYNEQFF
TGCAGCGTTCCCACCTACAATGAGCAGTTCTTC
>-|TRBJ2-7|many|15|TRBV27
CASSFPTGRDYEQYF
TGTGCCAGCAGTTTTCCTACCGGGAGAGACTACGAGCAGTACTTC
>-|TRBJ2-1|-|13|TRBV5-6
CASSWGRTGEQFF
TGTGCCAGCAGCTGGGGACGAACAGGTGAGCAGTTCTTC
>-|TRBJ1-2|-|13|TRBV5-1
CASSLASNYGYTF
TGCGCCAGCAGCTTGGCCTCAAACTATGGCTACACCTTC
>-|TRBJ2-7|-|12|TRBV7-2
CASRAGGFEQYF
TGTGCCAGCAGGGCCGGGGGTTTCGAGCAGTACTTC
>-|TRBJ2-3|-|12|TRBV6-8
CASSSGRDTQYF
TGTGCCAGCAGTTCAGGGCGAGATACGCAGTATTTT
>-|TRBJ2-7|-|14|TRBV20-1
CSARDRTDSYEQYF
TGCAGTGCTAGAGACAGGACGGACTCCTACGAGCAGTACTTC
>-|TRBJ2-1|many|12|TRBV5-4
CASSLQGNEQFF
TGTGCCAGCAGCTTGCAGGGCAATGAGCAGTTCTTC
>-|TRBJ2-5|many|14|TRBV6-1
CASSHRDGKETQYF
TGTGCCAGCAGTCACCGGGACGGCAAAGAGACCCAGTACTTC
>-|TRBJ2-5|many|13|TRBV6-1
CASRPGLGETQYF
TGTGCCAGCAGGCCCGGGCTGGGGGAGACCCAGTACTTC
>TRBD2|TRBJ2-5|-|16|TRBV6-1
CASSPGSAGVSQTQYF
TGTGCCAGCAGCCCCGGGAGTGCGGGAGTTTCGCAGACCCAGTACTTC
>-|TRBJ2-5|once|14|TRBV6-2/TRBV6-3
CASARGGEVETQYF
TGTGCCAGCGCTAGGGGGGGGGAGGTAGAGACCCAGTACTTC
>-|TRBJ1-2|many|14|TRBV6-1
CASSGGRDGYGYTF
TGTGCCAGCAGTGGGGGGCGCGATGGCTATGGCTACACCTTC
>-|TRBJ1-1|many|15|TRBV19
CASSETQWGNTEAFF
TGTGCCAGTAGTGAAACACAGTGGGGGAACACTGAAGCTTTCTTT
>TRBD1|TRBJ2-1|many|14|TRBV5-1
CASSLGGQGGEQFF
TGCGCCAGCAGCTTGGGGGGTCAAGGGGGCGAGCAGTTCTTC
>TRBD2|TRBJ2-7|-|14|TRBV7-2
CASSRLAGAYEQYF
TGTGCCAGCAGCCGACTAGCGGGGGCCTACGAGCAGTACTTC
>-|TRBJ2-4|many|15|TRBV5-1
CASSLLGGGGNIQYF
TGCGCCAGCAGCTTGTTAGGGGGCGGGGGAAACATTCAGTACTTC
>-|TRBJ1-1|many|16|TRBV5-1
CASSLAWGAPNTEAFF
TGCGCCAGCAGCTTGGCCTGGGGGGCCCCGAACACTGAAGCTTTCTTT
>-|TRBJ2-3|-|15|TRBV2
CASSQPGRSVNTQYF
TGTGCCAGCAGCCAACCGGGTCGATCGGTGAATACGCAGTATTTT
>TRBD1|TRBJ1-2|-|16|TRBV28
CASSVRTGKANYGYTF
TGTGCCAGCAGTGTCCGGACAGGCAAAGCTAACTATGGCTACACCTTC
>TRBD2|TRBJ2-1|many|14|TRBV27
CASRTGTSYNEQFF
TGTGCCAGCAGGACCGGGACTAGCTACAATGAGCAGTTCTTC
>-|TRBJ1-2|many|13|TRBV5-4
CASSLSGGYGYTF
TGTGCCAGCAGCTTGTCCGGCGGCTATGGCTACACCTTC